This entry concerns a single T cell receptor (beta chain). 5' RACE that incorporated UMI labels was used to prepare the TRB cDNA libraries. TCRdb re-called the 5' RACE reads and catalogs CDR3 proteins one per entry, DNA excluded. The table for this sample gives about 58,000 distinct CDR3 sequences. The record originates from a study of CXCR3-negative and CXCR3-positive naive CD8 T cells. Germline V gene lookup returns CDR1 SGHTA and CDR2 FQGTGA. The CDR3 covers 17 residues. The receptor was derived from a human donor in good health. Some clones in this sample may be carry-over from other donors' samples. The sample taken for sequencing was naive CXCR3- CD8+ T cells from blood. Indicated subset: CD45RO-CCR7+CD27+CD95- naive CD8+ T cells lacking CXCR3 (TNR3-). The gene calls are TRBV7-3 and TRBJ2-1; with no DNA, the TCRdb D assignment of TRBD1 cannot be verified. CDR3 sequence: CASSWPKSGTGVNEQFF. Combining the CDR3 with reference TRBV7-3 and TRBJ2-1 gives the whole variable domain GAGVSQTPSNKVTEKGKYVELRCDPISGHTALYWYRQSLGQGPEFLIYFQGTGAADDSGLPNDRFFAVRPEGSVSTLKIQRTERGDSAVYLCASSWPKSGTGVNEQFFGPGTRLTVL.